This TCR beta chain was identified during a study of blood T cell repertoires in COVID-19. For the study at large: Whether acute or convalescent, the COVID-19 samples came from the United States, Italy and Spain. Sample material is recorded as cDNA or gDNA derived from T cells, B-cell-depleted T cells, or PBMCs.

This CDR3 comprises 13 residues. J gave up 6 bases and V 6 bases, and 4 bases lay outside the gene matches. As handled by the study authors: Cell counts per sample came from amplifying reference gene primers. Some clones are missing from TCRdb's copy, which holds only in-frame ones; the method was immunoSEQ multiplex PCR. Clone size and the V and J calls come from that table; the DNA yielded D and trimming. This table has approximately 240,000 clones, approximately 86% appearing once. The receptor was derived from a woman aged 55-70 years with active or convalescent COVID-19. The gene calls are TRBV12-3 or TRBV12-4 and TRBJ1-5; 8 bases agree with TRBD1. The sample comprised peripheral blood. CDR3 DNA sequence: TGTGCCAGCAGAGACAGGGGAGGTCAGCCCCAGCATTTT. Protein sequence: CASRDRGGQPQHF.